The 2 T cell receptor beta chains presented below share a single source sample, sequenced in a study of blood T cells in healthy people across ages. Together with a sample-barcoded 5' primer, a J-beta primer mix was included in a second PCR lasting roughly 7 to 11 cycles. TCRdb itself ran the 5' RACE reads through MiXCR, one entry per CDR3 protein. The repertoire holds 1.5 million to 2 million distinct CDR3 sequences, with about 32% as singletons. Material for sequencing was blood. These receptors came from a woman aged 25 to 39 in good health.

V is TRBV20-1 and J is TRBJ2-1; 7 bases fit TRBD1. CDR3 length: 14 residues. J gave up 5 bases and V 6 bases, and 10 bases lay outside the gene matches. Germline V gene lookup returns CDR1 DFQATT and CDR2 SNEGSKA (reference sequence). This CDR3 reads CSADALDRDNEQFF. The CDR3 DNA reads TGCAGTGCCGACGCCCTCGACAGGGACAATGAGCAGTTCTTC.

Regarding this clonotype: This could be a read error, since a much larger clone is one nucleotide away. The chain joins TRBV2 to TRBJ1-5; D remains ambiguous. This CDR3 region has 11 residues. Germline V gene data show CDR1 as SNHLY and CDR2 as FYNNEI. CDR3 sequence: CAGSRFGPQHF. The CDR3 bases are TGTGCCGGCAGCCGATTTGGGCCCCAGCATTTT.